Reported below is one T cell receptor (beta chain). This entry belongs to a study of shared T cell receptors in the human thymus. Per germline, CDR1 LGHNA and CDR2 YSLEER. Between the trimmed V and J ends, which lost 4 bases and 0 bases, there was a span of 7 bases. CDR3 length equals 15 residues. The method was immunoSEQ multiplex PCR; TCRdb's version includes in-frame clones alone and lacks a portion of them. The table has approximately 490,000 clones, 75% to 80% seen once. The sample was also linked to a second study, of human thymus T cells. As that study records: It was from resections taken during corrective heart surgery that the thymus tissue came. Thymic repertoires of unrelated individuals were reported in related research to overlap highly.

This clonotype was obtained from a boy in the first two years of life with a congenital heart defect. The chain is built from TRBV4-3 and TRBJ2-6; D possibly corresponds to TRBD2 (5 bases). The sample taken for sequencing was thymocytes. The CDR3 reads CASSPEASGANVLTF. The CDR3 DNA follows: TGCGCCAGCAGCCCGGAGGCCTCTGGGGCCAACGTCCTGACTTTC.